The rows below give T cell receptor beta chains drawn from one sample of a study of T-cell memory formation after mild COVID-19. TCRdb fed the 5' RACE reads into MiXCR, producing one record per CDR3 protein. Among about 200,000 distinct CDR3 sequences listed, 9.5% were seen once. Sequencing was carried out using PBMCs or a T cell subset sorted from them (not recorded which). These receptors originate from a man in his late teens or twenties who had mild COVID-19 (a few samples of this study predate the infection). Cell type and time point are not known. Each CDR3 is given with its conserved first and last residue. Fields, in order: J gene, D gene, V gene, clone size, CDR3 protein, CDR3 DNA. D genes are given only for firm matches. Only part of the rows carry a size: once, few, many, or a class if the clone is expanded.

TRBJ1-2 | . | TRBV12-3/TRBV12-4 | . | CASSDGGRRGYTF | TGTGCCAGCAGTGACGGGGGACGTCGGGGCTACACCTTC
TRBJ2-3 | . | TRBV4-3 | many | CASSQGGVEDTQYF | TGCGCCAGCAGCCAAGGGGGGGTTGAAGATACGCAGTATTTT
TRBJ2-7 | TRBD2 | TRBV7-2 | few | CASSLQRGSYEQYF | TGTGCCAGCAGCCTCCAGCGGGGGAGCTACGAGCAGTACTTC
TRBJ2-2 | . | TRBV15 | . | CATSREGRGVYGELFF | TGTGCCACCAGCAGAGAGGGAAGGGGGGTGTACGGGGAGCTGTTTTTT
TRBJ2-7 | TRBD2 | TRBV7-2 | once | CASSLVPGLAGGYEQYF | TGTGCCAGCAGCTTAGTACCGGGACTAGCGGGGGGGTACGAGCAGTACTTC
TRBJ2-5 | . | TRBV12-3/TRBV12-4 | many | CASSLVVETQYF | TGTGCCAGCAGCTTAGTGGTAGAGACCCAGTACTTC
TRBJ1-1 | . | TRBV25-1 | few | CASSERFTGNTEAFF | TGTGCCAGCAGTGAAAGGTTCACAGGGAACACTGAAGCTTTCTTT
TRBJ2-1 | . | TRBV7-9 | . | CASSSRSVVYNEQFF | TGTGCCAGCAGCTCACGGAGCGTAGTGTACAATGAGCAGTTCTTC
TRBJ1-1 | TRBD1 | TRBV18 | . | CASSPGTGGGETEAFF | TGTGCCAGCTCACCCGGGACAGGGGGAGGAGAGACTGAAGCTTTCTTT
TRBJ1-1 | TRBD1 | TRBV11-1 | . | CASSRDRGTTEAFF | TGTGCCAGCAGCCGTGACAGGGGCACCACTGAAGCTTTCTTT
TRBJ2-5 | TRBD1 | TRBV20-1 | . | CSARDPGQGTETQYF | TGCAGTGCTAGAGATCCGGGACAGGGGACAGAGACCCAGTACTTC
TRBJ2-5 | . | TRBV7-2 | many | CASRAGNWETQYF | TGTGCCAGCAGGGCGGGAAATTGGGAGACCCAGTACTTC
TRBJ2-2 | . | TRBV5-1 | . | CASSLAVGAYTGELFF | TGCGCCAGCAGCTTGGCGGTTGGAGCCTACACCGGGGAGCTGTTTTTT